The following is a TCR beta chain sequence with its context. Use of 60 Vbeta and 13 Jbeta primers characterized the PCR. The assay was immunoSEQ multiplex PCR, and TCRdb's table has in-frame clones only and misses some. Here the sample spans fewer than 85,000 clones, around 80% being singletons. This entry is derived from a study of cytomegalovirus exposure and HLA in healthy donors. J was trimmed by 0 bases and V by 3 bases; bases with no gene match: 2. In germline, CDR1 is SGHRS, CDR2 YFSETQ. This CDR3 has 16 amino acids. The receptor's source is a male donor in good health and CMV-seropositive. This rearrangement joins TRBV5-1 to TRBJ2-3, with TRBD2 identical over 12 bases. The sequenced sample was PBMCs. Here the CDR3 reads CASSWGTSGSTDTQYF. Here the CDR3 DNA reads TGCGCCAGCAGCTGGGGGACTAGCGGGAGCACAGATACGCAGTATTTT.